This passage covers 20 T cell receptor beta chains from one sample sequenced in a study of OX40 agonist ivuxolimab in advanced cancers. Assay: immunoSEQ multiplex PCR; the TCRdb copy retains only in-frame clones and omits some. The sample lists tens of thousands of clones, 65% to 85% seen once, with around 8.2% in the top ten. The sequenced sample was CD4+ or CD8+ T cells sorted from blood, obtained in a trial of the OX40 agonist ivuxolimab. The receptors shown here come from an adult with an advanced solid tumor such as melanoma, head and neck, liver or kidney cancer.

The chain employs TRBV4-1 and TRBJ1-2, with D possibly TRBD1 on 5 matching bases. In germline, CDR1 is MGHRA, CDR2 YSYEKL. This CDR3 comprises 14 residues. V was trimmed by 2 bases and J by 3 bases, leaving 10 bases between them. CDR3 sequence reads: CASSQWVGDYGYTF. The CDR3 coding sequence is TGCGCCAGCAGCCAATGGGTGGGGGACTATGGCTACACCTTC.

The count of this clone is one. The J gene is TRBJ2-7, the V gene TRBV18, with D possibly matching TRBD2 (6 bases). Germline V lookup: CDR1 KGHSH, CDR2 LQKENI. This CDR3 has 14 amino acids. Trimming left V 3 bases short and J 2 bases short, with 11 bases between. The CDR3 DNA is TGTGCCAGCTCACCCCACCCGGGGGCCTACGAGCAGTACGTC. It encodes CASSPHPGAYEQYV.

CDR3 amino acids: CASRRDGATNEKLFF. For the CDR3, the DNA is TGTGCCAGCAGACGGGACGGTGCAACTAATGAAAAACTGTTTTTT. This chain uses TRBV6-6 with TRBJ1-4, with D perhaps TRBD1 (5 bases). Germline V gives CDR1 MNHNY, CDR2 SVGAGI (reference sequence). Trimming left V 6 bases short and J 0 bases short, with 11 bases between. The length of the CDR3 is 15 residues.

This clone was detected only once. The chain links TRBV7-8 to TRBJ2-7, with 8 bases matching TRBD1. V trimming: 4 bases; J trimming: 7 bases; junction bases outside the gene matches: 3. Germline V lookup: CDR1 SGHVS, CDR2 FQNEAQ. The length of the CDR3 is 12 residues. The CDR3 DNA reads as TGTGCCAGCAGCTCGGACAGGGAGGAGCAGTACTTC. This encodes CASSSDREEQYF.

This clone appeared a single time. The chain links TRBV19 to TRBJ1-2, with D tentatively TRBD1 (6 bases). Trimming took 2 bases from V and 8 from J, leaving 9 bases between them. The CDR3 extends over 12 amino acids. Germline V gene data show CDR1 as LNHDA and CDR2 as SQIVND (reference sequence). CDR3 coding DNA: TGTGCCAGTAGTATACGGACAGACGGCTACACCTTC. It encodes CASSIRTDGYTF.

The chain has TRBV5-1 and TRBJ1-2, with 8 nucleotides matching TRBD1. The germline V gene has CDR1 SGHRS and CDR2 YFSETQ. CDR3 size: 15 residues. V shed 4 bases and J 2 bases; nucleotides not matched to a gene: 7. The CDR3 here is CASSVETGANYGYTF. The CDR3 nucleotides read TGCGCCAGCAGCGTGGAGACAGGGGCAAACTATGGCTACACCTTC.

The rearrangement links TRBV7-2 to TRBJ2-7; D remains ambiguous. CDR1 and CDR2 (germline): SGHTA, FQGNSA. The CDR3 consists of 15 residues. V lost 1 base, J lost 0 bases, and 10 bases lay in between. This CDR3 is CASSLESTSSYEQYF. The CDR3 bases are TGTGCCAGCAGCTTAGAATCGACATCCTCCTACGAGCAGTACTTC.

V is TRBV5-4 and J is TRBJ2-3; 10 nucleotides align to TRBD2. CDR3 length equals 15 residues. CDR1 is SGHNT and CDR2 is YYREEE in the germline V gene (reference sequence). Germline trimming cut 3 bases from V and 5 bases from J; bases unmatched to any gene: 6. The CDR3 loop is CASSSGTSVKDTQYF. The CDR3 nucleotides are TGTGCCAGCAGCTCCGGGACTAGCGTTAAAGATACGCAGTATTTT. The full variable domain, with the rest looked up from reference TRBV5-4 and TRBJ2-3, is ETGVTQSPTHLIKTRGQQVTLRCSSQSGHNTVSWYQQALGQGPQFIFQYYREEENGRGNFPPRFSGLQFPNYSSELNVNALELDDSALYLCASSSGTSVKDTQYFGPGTRLTVL.

V usage is TRBV4-3 and J usage is TRBJ1-1; the match to TRBD1 covers 7 bases. CDR1 is LGHNA and CDR2 is YSLEER in the germline V gene. V was clipped by 4 bases and J by 5 bases; unmatched bases: 10. CDR3 size: 15 residues. This CDR3 is CASSLVGSRGTEAFF. The CDR3 DNA reads as TGCGCCAGCAGCCTAGTGGGGAGCAGGGGGACTGAAGCTTTCTTT.

The rearrangement links TRBV6-1 to TRBJ2-4; D is uncertain. Trimming took 1 base from V and 0 from J, leaving 4 bases between them. There are 14 residues in the CDR3. CDR1 and CDR2 (germline): MNHNS, SASEGT. The CDR3 nucleotides read TGTGCCAGCAGTGAAGGTGTAGCCAAAAACATTCAGTACTTC. Translating gives CASSEGVAKNIQYF.

This clone was detected a few times. The chain joins TRBV4-2 to TRBJ2-7; 11 positions match TRBD2. J was trimmed by 4 bases and V by 8 bases; bases with no gene match: 7. Germline V gene lookup returns CDR1 LGHNA and CDR2 YNFKEQ. This CDR3 region has 14 residues. The CDR3 nucleotides are TGTGCCAGCGCAACCGGGACTAGCGGATACGAGCAGTACTTC. Encoded protein: CASATGTSGYEQYF.

This clone was observed a handful of times. The rearrangement joins TRBV2 to TRBJ1-2; maybe TRBD1 (5 bases). V was trimmed by 1 base and J by 4 bases, leaving 10 bases between them. Germline V CDR1 and CDR2: SNHLY, FYNNEI. The CDR3 covers 14 residues. In DNA form, the CDR3 reads TGTGCCAGCAGTGAAGGCAGGGTGATCTATGGCTACACCTTC. The encoded protein is CASSEGRVIYGYTF.

The chain carries TRBV7-2 and TRBJ2-7; D perhaps matches TRBD2 (6 bases). Germline V CDR1 and CDR2: SGHTA, FQGNSA. V dropped 3 bases and J dropped 5 bases, with 14 bases sitting between them. This CDR3 comprises 14 residues. CDR3 in DNA: TGTGCCAGCAGCTTGGGACTCGGCCACAACGAGCAGTACTTC. Its translation: CASSLGLGHNEQYF.

CDR3 nucleotides: TGTGCCAGCAGCGTAGTCTCCCAGGACGCCGGGGAGCTGTTTTTT. This gives the protein CASSVVSQDAGELFF. V gene TRBV9 combines with J gene TRBJ2-2; D remains ambiguous. Trimming shortened V by 0 bases and J by 6 bases, and 12 bases separated the two germline ends. Germline-derived CDR1 and CDR2 are SGDLS and YYNGEE. The CDR3 spans 15 residues.

The rearrangement links TRBV6-1 to TRBJ2-1, with D possibly TRBD1 on 6 matching bases. CDR1 is MNHNS, CDR2 SASEGT, per germline. The V gene lost 4 bases and the J gene lost 6 bases, with 19 bases spanning the gap. The CDR3 is 16 amino acids. DNA of the CDR3: TGTGCCAGCAGTGGATACCCTACATTAGGGGGCAATGAGCAGTTCTTC. Its protein is CASSGYPTLGGNEQFF.

This chain joins TRBV7-2 and TRBJ1-2, with 7 positions matching TRBD1. V lost 5 bases to trimming and J lost 6 bases; unmatched junction nucleotides: 6. Germline-derived CDR1 and CDR2 are SGHTA and FQGNSA. The length of the CDR3 is 13 residues. The CDR3 nucleotides read TGTGCCAGCAGCCCCGGGACAGACGATGGCTACACCTTC. Its translation: CASSPGTDDGYTF.

A single count supports this clone. The gene calls are TRBV19 and TRBJ1-1, with D unresolved. CDR1 and CDR2 (germline): LNHDA, SQIVND (reference sequence). V lost 6 bases, J lost 0 bases, and 11 bases lay in between. The CDR3 runs 14 residues. The CDR3 reads CASSPGRLNTEAFF. The CDR3 DNA follows: TGTGCCAGTAGCCCTGGCAGGTTGAACACTGAAGCTTTCTTT.

In its sample, this clone was seen a few times. The chain carries TRBV6-1 and TRBJ1-5; 7 nucleotides match TRBD1. Germline lookup yields CDR1 MNHNS and CDR2 SASEGT. Unmatched junction bases numbered 4, after V lost 3 bases and J lost 5 bases. There are 14 residues in the CDR3. CDR3 nucleotide sequence: TGTGCCAGCAGTGACTGGGACAGTGATCAGCCCCAGCATTTT. Its translation is CASSDWDSDQPQHF.

The CDR3 DNA reads as TGTGCCAGCAGCCCTTTGGGGGGAGCGTTAACTGAGCAGTTCTTC. The encoded protein is CASSPLGGALTEQFF. V is TRBV9 and J is TRBJ2-1, with a possible D match to TRBD2 (6 bases). V lost 4 bases to trimming and J lost 9 bases, with 20 bases between them. Germline V lookup: CDR1 SGDLS, CDR2 YYNGEE. The length of the CDR3 is 15 residues.

This chain links TRBV27 with TRBJ1-1, with D possibly matching TRBD1 (5 bases). Trimming removed 3 bases at V and 1 base at J, with 9 bases between. Germline V CDR1 and CDR2: MNHEY, SMNVEV (reference sequence). There are 14 residues in the CDR3. The CDR3 reads CASSFSGPNTEAFF. In nucleotides, the CDR3 is TGTGCCAGCAGTTTTTCAGGGCCGAACACTGAAGCTTTCTTT.